The TCR beta chain described here comes from a study of beta chain features in type 1 diabetes. CDR3 size: 13 residues. The germline gives CDR1 MNHNS, CDR2 SASEGT. Trimming took 0 bases from V and 8 from J, leaving 8 bases between them. There are a few counts of this clone. TCRB transcripts that were expressed got sequenced, as all of the isolated RNA had been reverse transcribed. Naive, central memory and regulatory T cell samples produced a mean of approximately 3.5 million reads. Sequenced by immunoSEQ multiplex PCR; TCRdb stores in-frame clones only, minus some. Seen here are under 250,000 clones, 11% to 15% observed once, and the top ten hold about 0.027%.

The receptor comes from a woman between 40 and 55 years old in good health. The sequenced material came from naive CD4+ T cells from blood. The rearrangement links TRBV6-1 to TRBJ2-1; D is unclear. The CDR3 reads CASSEAGVDEQFF. CDR3 bases: TGTGCCAGCAGTGAAGCTGGAGTGGATGAGCAGTTCTTC.